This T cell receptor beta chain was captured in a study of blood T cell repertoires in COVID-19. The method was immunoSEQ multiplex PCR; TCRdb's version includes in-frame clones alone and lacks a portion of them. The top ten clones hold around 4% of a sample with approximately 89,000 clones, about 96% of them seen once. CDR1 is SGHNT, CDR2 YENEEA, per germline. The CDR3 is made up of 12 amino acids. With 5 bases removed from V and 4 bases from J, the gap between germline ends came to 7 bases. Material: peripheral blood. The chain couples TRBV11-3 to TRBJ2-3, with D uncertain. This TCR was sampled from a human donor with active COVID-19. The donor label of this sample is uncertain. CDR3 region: CASSRGPDTQYF. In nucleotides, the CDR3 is TGTGCCAGCAGCCGTGGGCCAGATACGCAGTATTTT. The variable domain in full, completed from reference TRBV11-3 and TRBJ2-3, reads EAGVVQSPRYKIIEKKQPVAFWCNPISGHNTLYWYLQNLGQGPELLIRYENEEAVDDSQLPKDRFSAERLKGVDSTLKIQPAELGDSAVYLCASSRGPDTQYFGPGTRLTVL.